Listed below are T cell receptor beta chains from one sample, sequenced in a study of T cell responses to AZD1222 COVID-19 vaccine. Some clones are missing from TCRdb's copy, which holds only in-frame ones; the method was immunoSEQ multiplex PCR. Of about 200,000 clones listed, 91% were seen once; the top ten hold about 3.5%. This sample comprised peripheral blood, obtained 28 days after the second AZD1222 dose. Source of these receptors: an adult who received the AZD1222 COVID-19 vaccine. CDR3s include the opening cysteine and the closing phenylalanine or tryptophan. Each record gives: V gene, clone size, J gene, CDR3 protein. The size of a clone is reported for some rows only, either as once, few or many, or as a class for expanded clones.

V: TRBV11-1
size: NA
J: TRBJ1-4
CDR3: CASSERRGEKLFF

V: TRBV28
size: once
J: TRBJ1-4
CDR3: CATGGAGGLGREKLFF

V: TRBV27
size: once
J: TRBJ2-6
CDR3: CASSNSGANVLTF

V: TRBV12-3/TRBV12-4
size: NA
J: TRBJ2-1
CDR3: CASGKQGPAEQFF

V: TRBV19
size: NA
J: TRBJ1-5
CDR3: CASSIRGARGSNQPQHF

V: TRBV11-3
size: NA
J: TRBJ2-7
CDR3: CASSPSGESSYEQYF

V: TRBV29-1
size: NA
J: TRBJ1-5
CDR3: CSVVQGSGNQPQHF

V: TRBV10-3
size: few
J: TRBJ2-6
CDR3: CAISESGVSGANVLTF

V: TRBV6-1
size: NA
J: TRBJ2-3
CDR3: CASSEPGQGTDTQYF

V: TRBV27
size: NA
J: TRBJ2-7
CDR3: CASSFYAVGGSSYEQYF

V: TRBV24-1
size: NA
J: TRBJ1-2
CDR3: CATSGFDGYTF

V: TRBV10-2
size: NA
J: TRBJ2-5
CDR3: CASSLREGTQYF

V: TRBV5-4
size: NA
J: TRBJ2-7
CDR3: CASSHGTIYEQYF

V: TRBV28
size: NA
J: TRBJ1-2
CDR3: CASSLGGESGTGVYGYTF

V: TRBV19
size: NA
J: TRBJ2-2
CDR3: CASSRWERGTGELFF

V: TRBV27
size: NA
J: TRBJ2-7
CDR3: CATSVTGDLYEQYF

V: TRBV13
size: NA
J: TRBJ2-3
CDR3: CASSSTRGGGLDTQYF

V: TRBV7-9
size: NA
J: TRBJ2-2
CDR3: CASSRLGISTGELFF

V: TRBV19
size: NA
J: TRBJ2-7
CDR3: CASSVGSTYEQYF

V: TRBV25-1
size: NA
J: TRBJ2-1
CDR3: CASSEKLAGGNEQFF

V: TRBV7-3
size: NA
J: TRBJ2-5
CDR3: CASSKGLAGAETQYF

V: TRBV2
size: NA
J: TRBJ1-1
CDR3: CASSLPGQGTEAFF

V: TRBV6-5
size: NA
J: TRBJ2-1
CDR3: CASRHARAGDEQFF

V: TRBV19
size: NA
J: TRBJ1-3
CDR3: CASGTGTFSGNTIYF

V: TRBV5-1
size: NA
J: TRBJ1-4
CDR3: CASSYGTGLSEKLFF

V: TRBV4-1
size: NA
J: TRBJ1-5
CDR3: CASSHGRGNQPQHF

V: TRBV4-2
size: NA
J: TRBJ1-1
CDR3: CASSQSTGLNTEAFF

V: TRBV2
size: NA
J: TRBJ1-5
CDR3: CASSVSSNQPQHF

V: TRBV7-9
size: NA
J: TRBJ2-5
CDR3: CASSLGQPLYQETQYF

V: TRBV7-8
size: NA
J: TRBJ2-7
CDR3: CASSPGKTYEQYF

V: TRBV5-1
size: NA
J: TRBJ2-1
CDR3: CASSSSGTINEQFF

V: TRBV2
size: once
J: TRBJ2-7
CDR3: CASRWEADYEQYF

V: TRBV19
size: NA
J: TRBJ1-4
CDR3: CASSHSATNEKLFF

V: TRBV28
size: NA
J: TRBJ2-5
CDR3: CASSLLENETQYF

V: TRBV27
size: NA
J: TRBJ2-2
CDR3: CASSLSPRGELFF

V: TRBV3-1/TRBV3-2
size: NA
J: TRBJ2-5
CDR3: CASSLGLAGGGETQYF

V: TRBV10-3
size: NA
J: TRBJ1-1
CDR3: CAAAGTPNTEAFF

V: TRBV6-5
size: NA
J: TRBJ1-5
CDR3: CASVGQGINQPQHF

V: TRBV28
size: NA
J: TRBJ1-6
CDR3: CASERQRAGNSPLHF

V: TRBV19
size: NA
J: TRBJ1-5
CDR3: CASRDRDRSNQPQHF